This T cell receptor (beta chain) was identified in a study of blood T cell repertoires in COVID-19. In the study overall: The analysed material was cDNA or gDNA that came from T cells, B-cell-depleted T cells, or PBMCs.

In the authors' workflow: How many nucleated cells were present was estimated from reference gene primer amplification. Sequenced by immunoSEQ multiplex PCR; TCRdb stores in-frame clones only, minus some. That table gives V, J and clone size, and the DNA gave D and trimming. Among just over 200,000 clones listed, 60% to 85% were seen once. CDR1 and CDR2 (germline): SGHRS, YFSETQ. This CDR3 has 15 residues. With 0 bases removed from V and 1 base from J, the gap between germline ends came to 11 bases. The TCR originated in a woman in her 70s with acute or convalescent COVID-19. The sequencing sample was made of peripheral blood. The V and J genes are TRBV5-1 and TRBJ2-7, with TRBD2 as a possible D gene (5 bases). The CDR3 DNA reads TGCGCCAGCAGCTTGGGTGGGAGTAATTCCTACGAGCAGTACTTC. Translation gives CASSLGGSNSYEQYF.